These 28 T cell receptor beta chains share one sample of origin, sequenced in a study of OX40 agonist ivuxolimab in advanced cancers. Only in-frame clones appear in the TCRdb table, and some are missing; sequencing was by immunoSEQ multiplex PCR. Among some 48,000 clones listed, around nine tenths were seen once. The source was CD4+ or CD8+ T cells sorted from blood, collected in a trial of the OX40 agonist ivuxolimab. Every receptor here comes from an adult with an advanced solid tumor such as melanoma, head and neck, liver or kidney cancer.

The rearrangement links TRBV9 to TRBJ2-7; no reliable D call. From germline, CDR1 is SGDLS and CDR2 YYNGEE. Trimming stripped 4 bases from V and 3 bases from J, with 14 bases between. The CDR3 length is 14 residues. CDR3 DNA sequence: TGTGCCAGCAGCATCCGTGGGCTATTCTACGAGCAGTACTTC. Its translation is CASSIRGLFYEQYF.

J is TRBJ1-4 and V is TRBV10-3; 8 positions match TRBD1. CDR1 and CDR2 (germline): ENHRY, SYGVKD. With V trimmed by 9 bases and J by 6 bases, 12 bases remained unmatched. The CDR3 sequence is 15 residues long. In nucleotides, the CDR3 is TGTGCCATGGAGGGATCAGGGGGCGAAGATGAAAAACTGTTTTTT. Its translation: CAMEGSGGEDEKLFF.

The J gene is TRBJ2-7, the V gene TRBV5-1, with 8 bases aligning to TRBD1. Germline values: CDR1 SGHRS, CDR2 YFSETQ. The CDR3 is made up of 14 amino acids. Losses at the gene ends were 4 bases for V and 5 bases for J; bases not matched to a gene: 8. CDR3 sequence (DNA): TGCGCCAGCAGCCCAGACAGGGGAAGGAACGAGCAGTACTTC. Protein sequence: CASSPDRGRNEQYF.

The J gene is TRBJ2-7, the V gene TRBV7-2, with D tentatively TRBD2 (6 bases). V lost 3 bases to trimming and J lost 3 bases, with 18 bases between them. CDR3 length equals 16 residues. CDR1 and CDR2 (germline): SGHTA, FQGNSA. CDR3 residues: CASSLAAGTQFYEQYF. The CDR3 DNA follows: TGTGCCAGCAGCTTGGCTGCCGGGACTCAGTTCTACGAGCAGTACTTC.

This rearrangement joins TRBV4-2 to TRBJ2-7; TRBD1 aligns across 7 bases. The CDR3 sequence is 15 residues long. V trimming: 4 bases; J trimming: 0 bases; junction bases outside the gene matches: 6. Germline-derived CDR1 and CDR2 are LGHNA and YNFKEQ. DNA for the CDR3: TGTGCCAGCAGCCCGGGACAGCTGAGCTCCTACGAGCAGTACTTC. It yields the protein CASSPGQLSSYEQYF.

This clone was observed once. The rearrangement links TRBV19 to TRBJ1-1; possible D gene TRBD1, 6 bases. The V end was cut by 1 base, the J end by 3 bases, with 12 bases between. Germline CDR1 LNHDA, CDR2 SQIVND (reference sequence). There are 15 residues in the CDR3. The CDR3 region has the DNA TGTGCCAGTAGTATAGGGGCAGGGGCGTACACTGAAGCTTTCTTT. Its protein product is CASSIGAGAYTEAFF.

CDR3 sequence reads: CASSLEPGVDSPLHF. The CDR3 DNA reads as TGTGCCAGCAGCTTAGAGCCAGGGGTTGATTCACCCCTCCACTTT. This chain uses TRBV7-6 with TRBJ1-6; D is perhaps TRBD1 (6 bases). The CDR3 totals 15 residues. Germline CDR1 reads SGHVS; CDR2 reads FNYEAQ. The V end was cut by 1 base, the J end by 8 bases, with 12 bases between.

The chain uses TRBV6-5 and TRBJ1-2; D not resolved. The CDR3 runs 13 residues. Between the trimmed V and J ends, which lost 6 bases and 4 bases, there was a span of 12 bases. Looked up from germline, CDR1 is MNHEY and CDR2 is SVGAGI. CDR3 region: CASRDAGFYGYTF. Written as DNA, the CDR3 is TGTGCCAGCAGGGACGCGGGTTTCTATGGCTACACCTTC.

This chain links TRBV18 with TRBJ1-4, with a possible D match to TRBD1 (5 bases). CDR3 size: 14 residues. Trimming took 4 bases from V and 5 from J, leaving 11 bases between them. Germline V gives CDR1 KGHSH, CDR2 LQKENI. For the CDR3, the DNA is TGTGCCAGCTCACAGAGGGGCGGGAATGAAAAACTGTTTTTT. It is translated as CASSQRGGNEKLFF.

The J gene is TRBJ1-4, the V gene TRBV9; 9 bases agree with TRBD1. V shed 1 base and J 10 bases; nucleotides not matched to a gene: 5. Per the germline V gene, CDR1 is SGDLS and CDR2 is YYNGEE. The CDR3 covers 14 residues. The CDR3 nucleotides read TGTGCCAGCAGCGTAACAGGGGGCGATACAAAACTGTTTTTT. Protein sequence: CASSVTGGDTKLFF. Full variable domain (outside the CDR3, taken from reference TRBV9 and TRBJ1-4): DSGVTQTPKHLITATGQRVTLRCSPRSGDLSVYWYQQSLDQGLQFLIQYYNGEERAKGNILERFSAQQFPDLHSELNLSSLELGDSALYFCASSVTGGDTKLFFGSGTQLSVL.

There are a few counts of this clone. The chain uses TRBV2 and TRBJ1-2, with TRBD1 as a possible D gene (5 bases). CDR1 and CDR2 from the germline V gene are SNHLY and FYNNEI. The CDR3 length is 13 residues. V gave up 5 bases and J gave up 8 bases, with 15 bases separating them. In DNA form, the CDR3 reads TGTGCCAGCAGTCCGACAGCTCAGATGGGCTACACCTTC. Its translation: CASSPTAQMGYTF.

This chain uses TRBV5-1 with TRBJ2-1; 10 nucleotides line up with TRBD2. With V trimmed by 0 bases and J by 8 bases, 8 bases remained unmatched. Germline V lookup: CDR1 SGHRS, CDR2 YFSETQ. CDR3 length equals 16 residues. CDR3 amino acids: CASSLEQRGGLDEQFF. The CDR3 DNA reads TGCGCCAGCAGCTTGGAACAGCGGGGGGGCTTGGATGAGCAGTTCTTC.

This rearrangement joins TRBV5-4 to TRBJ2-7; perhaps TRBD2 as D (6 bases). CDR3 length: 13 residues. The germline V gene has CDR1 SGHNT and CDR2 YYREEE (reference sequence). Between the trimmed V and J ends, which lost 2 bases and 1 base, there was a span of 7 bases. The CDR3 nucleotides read TGTGCCAGCAGCTTCGCGGGGTCCTACGAGCAGTACTTC. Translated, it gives CASSFAGSYEQYF.

CDR3 nucleotide sequence: TGTGCCAGCAGCCAGGCACTCCGGGAGGGGGCTAGCGGATACACAGATACGCAGTATTTT. Its translation is CASSQALREGASGYTDTQYF. The V and J genes are TRBV4-2 and TRBJ2-3; possibly TRBD2 for D (8 bases). Germline V lookup: CDR1 LGHNA, CDR2 YNFKEQ. V gave up 3 bases and J gave up 2 bases, with 27 bases separating them. This CDR3 has 20 amino acids.

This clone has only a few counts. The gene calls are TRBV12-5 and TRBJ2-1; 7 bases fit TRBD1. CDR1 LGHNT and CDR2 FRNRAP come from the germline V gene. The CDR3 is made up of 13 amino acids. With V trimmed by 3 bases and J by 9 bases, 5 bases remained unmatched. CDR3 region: CASGFIGGIEQFF. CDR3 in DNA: TGTGCTAGTGGTTTTATAGGGGGCATTGAGCAGTTCTTC.

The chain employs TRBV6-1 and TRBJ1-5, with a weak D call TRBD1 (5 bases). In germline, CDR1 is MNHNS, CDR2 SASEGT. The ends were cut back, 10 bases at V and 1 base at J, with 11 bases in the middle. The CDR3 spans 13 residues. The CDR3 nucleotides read TGTGCCACCGGGACCCAAAGCAATCAGCCCCAGCATTTT. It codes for CATGTQSNQPQHF.

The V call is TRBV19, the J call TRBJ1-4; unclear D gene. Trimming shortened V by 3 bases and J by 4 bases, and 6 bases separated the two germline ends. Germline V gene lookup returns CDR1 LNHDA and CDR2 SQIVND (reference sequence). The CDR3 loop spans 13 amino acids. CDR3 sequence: CASSISGNEKLFF. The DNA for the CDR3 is TGTGCCAGTAGTATTTCCGGTAATGAAAAACTGTTTTTT.

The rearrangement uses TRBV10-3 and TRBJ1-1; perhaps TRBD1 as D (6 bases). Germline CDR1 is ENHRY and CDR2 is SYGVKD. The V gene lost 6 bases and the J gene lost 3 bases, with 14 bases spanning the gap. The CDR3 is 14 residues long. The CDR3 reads CAISLTGLHTEAFF. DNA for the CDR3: TGTGCCATCAGCCTCACAGGGTTGCACACTGAAGCTTTCTTT.

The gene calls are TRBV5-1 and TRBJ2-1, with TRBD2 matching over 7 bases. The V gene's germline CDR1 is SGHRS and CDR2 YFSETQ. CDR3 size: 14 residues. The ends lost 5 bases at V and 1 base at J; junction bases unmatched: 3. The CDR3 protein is CASRPSGSYNEQFF. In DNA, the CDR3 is TGCGCCAGCAGACCTAGCGGTTCCTACAATGAGCAGTTCTTC.

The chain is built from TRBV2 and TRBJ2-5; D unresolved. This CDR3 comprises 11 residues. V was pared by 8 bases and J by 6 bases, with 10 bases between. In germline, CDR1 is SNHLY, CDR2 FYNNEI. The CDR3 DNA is TGTGCCAGCTCCACCGGAAAGACCCAGTACTTC. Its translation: CASSTGKTQYF. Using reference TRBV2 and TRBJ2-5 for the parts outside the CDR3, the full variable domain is EPEVTQTPSHQVTQMGQEVILRCVPISNHLYFYWYRQILGQKVEFLVSFYNNEISEKSEIFDDQFSVERPDGSNFTLKIRSTKLEDSAMYFCASSTGKTQYFGPGTRLLVL.

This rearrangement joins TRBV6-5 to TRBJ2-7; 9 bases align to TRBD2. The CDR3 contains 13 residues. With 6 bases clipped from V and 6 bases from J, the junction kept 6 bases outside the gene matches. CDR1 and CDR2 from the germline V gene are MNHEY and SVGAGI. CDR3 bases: TGTGCCAGCAGGCTAGCGGGATCTCCCGAGCAGTACTTC. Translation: CASRLAGSPEQYF.

The CDR3 sequence is CASSLTFQKTLNEQFF. In DNA form, the CDR3 reads TGTGCCAGCAGCTTAACGTTTCAGAAGACATTGAATGAGCAGTTCTTC. The chain employs TRBV7-3 and TRBJ2-1, with D unresolved. The CDR3 totals 16 residues. The V end lost 0 bases, the J end lost 7 bases, and 16 bases lay between the germline ends. Germline V gene data show CDR1 as SGHTA and CDR2 as FQGTGA.

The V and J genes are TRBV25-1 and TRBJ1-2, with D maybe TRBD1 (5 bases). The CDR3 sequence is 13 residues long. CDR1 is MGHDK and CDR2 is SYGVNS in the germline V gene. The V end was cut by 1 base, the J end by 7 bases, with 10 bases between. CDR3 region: CASSEWSGLGYTF. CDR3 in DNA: TGTGCCAGCAGTGAATGGTCAGGGCTTGGCTACACCTTC.

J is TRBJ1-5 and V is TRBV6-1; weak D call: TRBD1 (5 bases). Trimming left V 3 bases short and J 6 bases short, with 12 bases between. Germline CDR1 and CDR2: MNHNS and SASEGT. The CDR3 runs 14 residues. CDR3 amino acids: CASSDLGVGQPQHF. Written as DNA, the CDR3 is TGTGCCAGCAGTGATCTGGGGGTGGGTCAGCCCCAGCATTTT.

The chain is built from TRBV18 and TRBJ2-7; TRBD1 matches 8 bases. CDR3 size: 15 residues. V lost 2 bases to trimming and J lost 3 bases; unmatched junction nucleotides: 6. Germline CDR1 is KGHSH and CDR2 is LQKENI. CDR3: CASSPTRTGNYEQYF. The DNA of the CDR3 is TGTGCCAGCTCACCAACTAGGACAGGGAACTACGAGCAGTACTTC.

For the CDR3, the DNA is TGTGCCAGCAGCGAACCGGGAGGGCGAGGGGAAAAACTGTTTTTT. Translated, it gives CASSEPGGRGEKLFF. The chain combines TRBV2 with TRBJ1-4; D gene ambiguous. CDR3 size: 15 residues. The V and J ends lost 6 bases and 8 bases respectively, with 19 bases between them. From germline, CDR1 is SNHLY and CDR2 FYNNEI.

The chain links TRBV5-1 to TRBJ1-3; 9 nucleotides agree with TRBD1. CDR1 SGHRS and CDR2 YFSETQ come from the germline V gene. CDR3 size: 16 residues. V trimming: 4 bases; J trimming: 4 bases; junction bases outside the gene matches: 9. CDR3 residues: CASSEMGQGPGNTIYF. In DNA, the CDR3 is TGCGCCAGCAGCGAAATGGGACAGGGCCCCGGAAACACCATATATTTT.

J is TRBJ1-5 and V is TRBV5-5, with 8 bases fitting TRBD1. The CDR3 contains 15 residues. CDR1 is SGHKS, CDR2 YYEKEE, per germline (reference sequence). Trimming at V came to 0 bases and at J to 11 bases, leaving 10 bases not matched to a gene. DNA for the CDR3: TGTGCCAGCAGCTTGGGGACAGGGATTGGAGGGGCCCAGCATTTT. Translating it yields CASSLGTGIGGAQHF.